The sequence of this T cell receptor gamma chain was determined in a study of γδ T cells in repeated Plasmodium falciparum infection. Across the whole study: Age- and gender-matched Australian children served as comparison for malaria-exposed Malian children. Over approximately 640 days, donors received four mosquito-bite P. falciparum NF54 infections. Malian repertoires were sampled cross-sectionally without transmission and longitudinally through febrile malaria.

This clone was counted at least ten times. This likely came from a read error, as a far larger clone is one base away. Distinct nucleotide sequences in the sample also encode this CDR3. Flow sorting of PBMC yielded separate Vgamma9/Vdelta2+ and Vdelta2-negative gammadelta T cell populations for bulk repertoire analysis. TCRdb fed the multiplex PCR reads to CATT. The sample records about 30,000 gamma-chain clones, 1.4% being singletons. The germline V gene has CDR1 GITISATS and CDR2 ISYDGTV (reference sequence). The CDR3 is made up of 18 amino acids. The sequenced sample was gamma-delta T cells from blood. The sequence derives from a pool of human donors (malaria-infected and uninfected, not separated). The chain uses TRGV9 and TRGJP. No J segment appears in TCRdb, so it was assigned here by matching the sequence to germline. CDR3 in amino acids: CALWQVSRQELGKKIKVF. DNA for the CDR3: TGTGCCTTGTGGCAGGTGAGCCGGCAAGAGTTAGGCAAAAAAATCAAGGTATTT.